The present TCR beta chain was sequenced within a study of cytomegalovirus exposure and HLA in healthy donors. Germline CDR1 reads SGHRS; CDR2 reads YFSETQ. This CDR3 contains 15 residues. Trimming stripped 5 bases from V and 7 bases from J, with 19 bases between. PCR was performed using 60 Vbeta and 13 Jbeta primers. Clones were sequenced by immunoSEQ multiplex PCR, and TCRdb holds only the in-frame ones, with some missing. The table has 200,000 to 250,000 clones, 70% to 90% seen once; the top ten hold around 1.2%. The chain couples TRBV5-1 to TRBJ2-1; D uncertain. The source material was PBMCs. This TCR came from a human donor in good health. The CDR3 DNA reads TGCGCCAGCAGTCCCTCTTATGTCCCGGAGAATGAGCAGTTCTTC. Translated: CASSPSYVPENEQFF.